A selection of T cell receptor beta chains follows, all from one sample in a study of blood T cell repertoires in COVID-19. TCRdb keeps only in-frame clones here, not all; method: immunoSEQ multiplex PCR. Of 150,000 or so clones in the sample, about 85% were seen once. Sample: peripheral blood. The source of these receptors is a man in his sixties with COVID-19, enrolled during active disease. The CDR3 runs from the conserved cysteine through the conserved F or W. A D gene is named only where the DNA matches it firmly.

V gene: TRBV7-9
J gene: TRBJ2-3
D gene: TRBD2
CDR3 DNA: TGTGCCAGCAGCTCCAACCCGGGGGGTACTAGCACAGATACGCAGTATTTT
CDR3 protein: CASSSNPGGTSTDTQYF

V gene: TRBV18
J gene: TRBJ1-1
D gene: TRBD1
CDR3 DNA: TGTGCCAGCTCACCACAGACAGGGGAGAACACTGAAGCTTTCTTT
CDR3 protein: CASSPQTGENTEAFF

V gene: TRBV21-1
J gene: TRBJ2-7
D gene: NA
CDR3 DNA: TGTGCCAGCAGCATCCAACAGCGGACGGCGATCGAGCAGTACTTC
CDR3 protein: CASSIQQRTAIEQYF

V gene: TRBV18
J gene: TRBJ2-5
D gene: NA
CDR3 DNA: TGTGCCAGCTCACCGAAAAGGGGACTGTACCAAGAGACCCAGTACTTC
CDR3 protein: CASSPKRGLYQETQYF

V gene: TRBV30
J gene: TRBJ1-2
D gene: TRBD1
CDR3 DNA: TGTGCCTGGAGTGTACCGAGACAGGGACACTATGGCTACACCTTC
CDR3 protein: CAWSVPRQGHYGYTF

V gene: TRBV10-1
J gene: TRBJ1-2
D gene: NA
CDR3 DNA: TGCGCCAGCAGTGGGGGACGCCGAGGCCTGGAGGGCTATGGCTACACCTTC
CDR3 protein: CASSGGRRGLEGYGYTF

V gene: TRBV7-3
J gene: TRBJ2-6
D gene: NA
CDR3 DNA: TGTGCCAGCGCAGGGTCTGGGGCCAACGTCCTGACTTTC
CDR3 protein: CASAGSGANVLTF

V gene: TRBV30
J gene: TRBJ1-1
D gene: TRBD1
CDR3 DNA: TGTGCCTGTTGGACAGGGTGGAACACTGAAGCTTTCTTT
CDR3 protein: CACWTGWNTEAFF

V gene: TRBV10-3
J gene: TRBJ2-3
D gene: TRBD2
CDR3 DNA: TGTGCCATCAGTATAACTAGCGGGAACCCAGATACGCAGTATTTT
CDR3 protein: CAISITSGNPDTQYF

V gene: TRBV6-2/TRBV6-3
J gene: TRBJ1-5
D gene: TRBD1
CDR3 DNA: TGTGCCAGCAGTTCCGACAGGGTCCAGCCCCAGCATTTT
CDR3 protein: CASSSDRVQPQHF

V gene: TRBV6-5
J gene: TRBJ1-5
D gene: NA
CDR3 DNA: TGTGCCACCGTACAGGGCGGCAATCAGCCCCAGCATTTT
CDR3 protein: CATVQGGNQPQHF

V gene: TRBV19
J gene: TRBJ1-3
D gene: TRBD1
CDR3 DNA: TGTGCCAGTACAATCGTAGACAGGGGCTCTGGAAACACCATATATTTT
CDR3 protein: CASTIVDRGSGNTIYF

V gene: TRBV9
J gene: TRBJ2-2
D gene: NA
CDR3 DNA: TGTGCCAGCAGCGTAGGAGGCGGGGCGAACACCGGGGAGCTGTTTTTT
CDR3 protein: CASSVGGGANTGELFF

V gene: TRBV7-2
J gene: TRBJ2-7
D gene: TRBD1
CDR3 DNA: TGTGCCAGCAGCTTAGGGACAGGGGCGGCGGAGCAGTACTTC
CDR3 protein: CASSLGTGAAEQYF

V gene: TRBV5-1
J gene: TRBJ1-1
D gene: TRBD1
CDR3 DNA: TGCGCCAGCAGCCCCCCGGGACAGGGGGGATTCACTGAAGCTTTCTTT
CDR3 protein: CASSPPGQGGFTEAFF

V gene: TRBV7-2
J gene: TRBJ1-2
D gene: TRBD1
CDR3 DNA: TGTGCCAGCAGCTTAGTTGGGCAGGGGGCAGGTGGCTACACCTTC
CDR3 protein: CASSLVGQGAGGYTF

V gene: TRBV28
J gene: TRBJ1-2
D gene: NA
CDR3 DNA: TGTGCCAGCAGTTTATCAAACTATGGCTACACCTTC
CDR3 protein: CASSLSNYGYTF

V gene: TRBV6-4
J gene: TRBJ2-5
D gene: TRBD2
CDR3 DNA: TGTGCCAGCAGTGACTTTAGGAGCGGGGCCGCAGGGGAGACCCAGTACTTC
CDR3 protein: CASSDFRSGAAGETQYF

V gene: TRBV7-9
J gene: TRBJ2-1
D gene: NA
CDR3 DNA: TGTGCCAGCAGCTCCAACAGTGAAGGCAATGAGCAGTTCTTC
CDR3 protein: CASSSNSEGNEQFF

V gene: TRBV7-7
J gene: TRBJ1-5
D gene: NA
CDR3 DNA: TGTGCTAGCAGCCCGTCTCCGAGTCAGCCCCAGCATTTT
CDR3 protein: CASSPSPSQPQHF